The clone carrying this T cell receptor beta chain was counted many times. TCRdb itself ran the RACE reads through MiXCR, one entry per CDR3 protein. In the table there are some 400,000 distinct CDR3 sequences, 4% to 5.5% of which are singletons. As to time point: patch test 1, 2 weeks after DPC sensitization. The treatment was: therapeutic diphenylcyclopropenone sensitization with weekly scalp DPC. Unfractionated whole blood served as the source for total RNA extraction. These data belong to a study of human T cells and chemical hapten exposure. CDR3 length: 13 residues. Germline values: CDR1 DFQATT, CDR2 SNEGSKA (reference sequence). With 0 bases clipped from V and 7 bases from J, the junction kept 5 bases outside the gene matches.

The V gene is TRBV20-1, the J gene TRBJ1-1; TRBD1 matches 7 bases. This material consisted of whole blood, taken in connection with sensitization to the hapten diphenylcyclopropenone (DPC). The clonotype comes from a woman between 50 and 59 years old with alopecia areata. Some clones in this sample may be carry-over from other donors' samples. DNA of the CDR3: TGCAGTGCTAGAGATACAGGGGTGGGTGAAGCTTTCTTT. Encoded protein: CSARDTGVGEAFF.